The 28 T cell receptor beta chains in this list originate from one sample, sequenced in a study of OX40 agonist ivuxolimab in advanced cancers. Clones were sequenced by immunoSEQ multiplex PCR, and TCRdb holds only the in-frame ones, with some missing. Of about 79,000 clones detected, roughly 88% appear once; the ten largest clones hold roughly 4.3%. This sample comprised CD4+ or CD8+ T cells sorted from blood, obtained in a trial of the OX40 agonist ivuxolimab. Receptor source: an adult with an advanced solid tumor such as melanoma, head and neck, liver or kidney cancer.

This chain uses TRBV4-1 with TRBJ1-5; possible D gene TRBD1, 5 bases. The germline V and J ends were trimmed by 1 base and 1 base, with 11 bases remaining between them. Germline loops: CDR1 MGHRA, CDR2 YSYEKL. The length of the CDR3 is 16 residues. The CDR3 loop reads CASSQVYGASNQPQHF. DNA for the CDR3: TGCGCCAGCAGCCAAGTTTATGGGGCGAGCAATCAGCCCCAGCATTTT.

This chain connects TRBV5-1 to TRBJ1-4; 7 bases are shared with TRBD1. CDR1 is SGHRS and CDR2 is YFSETQ in the germline V gene. CDR3 size: 15 residues. V lost 1 base and J lost 6; bases outside the gene matches: 6. This CDR3 is CASSLMGQKHEKLFF. DNA of the CDR3: TGCGCCAGCAGCTTGATGGGACAGAAACATGAAAAACTGTTTTTT.

The chain joins TRBV7-9 to TRBJ1-2; D is perhaps TRBD1 (6 bases). CDR1 and CDR2 from the germline V gene are SEHNR and FQNEAQ (reference sequence). The V end was cut by 5 bases, the J end by 4 bases, with 11 bases between. This CDR3 is 13 amino acids long. The CDR3 nucleotides are TGTGCCAGCAGCCCCGAGGGGGTCTATGGCTACACCTTC. Translation gives CASSPEGVYGYTF.

This clone occurred once. The chain is built from TRBV6-1 and TRBJ1-5; no clear D gene. CDR1 and CDR2 from the germline V gene are MNHNS and SASEGT. This CDR3 contains 14 residues. The germline V and J ends were trimmed by 8 bases and 6 bases, with 17 bases remaining between them. In DNA, the CDR3 is TGTGCCAGCGTTGAAAGATCAGGCGGTCAGCCCCAGCATTTT. This translates into CASVERSGGQPQHF.

V usage is TRBV6-5 and J usage is TRBJ2-3, with 13 nucleotides matching TRBD2. Losses at the gene ends were 1 base for V and 8 bases for J; bases not matched to a gene: 3. The CDR3 runs to 15 residues. Germline CDR1 reads MNHEY; CDR2 reads SVGAGI. This chain's CDR3 is CASSYWTSGSGTQYF. CDR3 DNA sequence: TGTGCCAGCAGTTACTGGACTAGCGGGAGCGGTACGCAGTATTTT.

CDR3 nucleotide sequence: TGTGCCATCAGGGGGTCGGGCCAAGAGACCCAGTACTTC. This translates into CAIRGSGQETQYF. The chain combines TRBV6-5 with TRBJ2-5; 7 nucleotides align to TRBD1. The CDR3 runs to 13 residues. V shed 10 bases, J shed 1 base, and the junction held 6 bases outside the gene matches. Germline V gene sequence: CDR1 MNHEY, CDR2 SVGAGI.

The chain carries TRBV21-1 and TRBJ2-1; TRBD2 is the table's D call and was not checked against the DNA. TRBV21-1 is a recognized pseudogene. CDR3 size: 17 residues. The CDR3 region is CASSKIAPPSTYNEQFF. In nucleotides, the CDR3 is TGTGCCAGCAGCAAAATTGCGCCTCCCTCTACCTACAATGAGCAGTTCTTC.

J is TRBJ1-4 and V is TRBV5-1; 8 bases fit TRBD1. The V segment lost 1 base and the J segment 7 bases; nucleotides outside the gene matches: 6. The CDR3 is made up of 15 amino acids. Germline CDR1 is SGHRS and CDR2 is YFSETQ. The CDR3 DNA sequence: TGCGCCAGCAGCTTGTGGACAGGGAGGGGTGAAAAACTGTTTTTT. Residues: CASSLWTGRGEKLFF. Combining the CDR3 with reference TRBV5-1 and TRBJ1-4 gives the whole variable domain KAGVTQTPRYLIKTRGQQVTLSCSPISGHRSVSWYQQTPGQGLQFLFEYFSETQRNKGNFPGRFSGRQFSNSRSEMNVSTLELGDSALYLCASSLWTGRGEKLFFGSGTQLSVL.

The gene calls are TRBV18 and TRBJ2-7; D is perhaps TRBD1 or TRBD2 (5 bases each). Germline assignment: CDR1 KGHSH and CDR2 LQKENI. V gave up 3 bases and J gave up 2 bases, with 14 bases separating them. The CDR3 extends over 15 amino acids. This CDR3 is CASSPPGTEAYEQYF. CDR3 coding DNA: TGTGCCAGCTCACCCCCGGGGACGGAGGCCTACGAGCAGTACTTC.

The gene calls are TRBV5-1 and TRBJ1-2; tentative D call: TRBD1 (6 bases). The CDR3 sequence is 12 residues long. The germline gives CDR1 SGHRS, CDR2 YFSETQ. Trimming took 4 bases from V and 3 from J, leaving 7 bases between them. The CDR3 DNA follows: TGCGCCAGCAGCGGGACATACTATGGCTACACCTTC. Protein product: CASSGTYYGYTF.

V usage is TRBV7-3 and J usage is TRBJ2-1; no reliable D call. The CDR3 sequence is 13 residues long. Trimming removed 5 bases from V and 7 bases from J, with 12 bases in between. CDR1 SGHTA and CDR2 FQGTGA come from the germline V gene. CDR3 loop: CASSVDHSNEQFF. Written as DNA, the CDR3 is TGTGCCAGCAGCGTGGACCACTCGAATGAGCAGTTCTTC.

J is TRBJ2-3 and V is TRBV7-8; 15 bases line up with TRBD2. J gave up 2 bases and V 5 bases, and 8 bases lay outside the gene matches. Germline V gene lookup returns CDR1 SGHVS and CDR2 FQNEAQ. The CDR3 sequence is 18 residues long. The CDR3 loop is CASSPTGLAGGLTDTQYF. The CDR3 region has the DNA TGTGCCAGCAGCCCGACGGGACTAGCGGGAGGTCTCACAGATACGCAGTATTTT.

The chain has TRBV25-1 and TRBJ2-5, with D maybe TRBD1 (6 bases). V lost 8 bases to trimming and J lost 1 base, with 17 bases between them. Germline CDR1 MGHDK, CDR2 SYGVNS. The CDR3 consists of 15 residues. In nucleotides, the CDR3 is TGTGCCAGCGGGCCGGGACAAGGACCCCAAGAGACCCAGTACTTC. It translates to CASGPGQGPQETQYF.

The chain carries TRBV2 and TRBJ2-1; 15 bases align to TRBD2. This CDR3 is built from 17 residues. Germline V lookup: CDR1 SNHLY, CDR2 FYNNEI. Losses at the gene ends were 7 bases for V and 3 bases for J; bases not matched to a gene: 7. The CDR3 loop is CASTQLGLAGGYNEQFF. CDR3 sequence (DNA): TGTGCCAGCACCCAACTGGGACTAGCGGGAGGCTACAATGAGCAGTTCTTC.

The chain uses TRBV11-3 and TRBJ2-5; TRBD2 matches 10 bases. V lost 11 bases and J lost 1; bases outside the gene matches: 7. Germline values: CDR1 SGHNT, CDR2 YENEEA. This CDR3 contains 14 residues. The CDR3 sequence is CADASGGGQETQYF. As DNA, the CDR3 is TGTGCCGATGCGAGCGGGGGGGGCCAAGAGACCCAGTACTTC.

This clone was recorded only once. The chain recombines TRBV29-1 with TRBJ2-1, with TRBD2 matching 14 bases. In germline, CDR1 is SQVTM, CDR2 ANQGSEA. This CDR3 has 17 residues. V was pared by 6 bases and J by 2 bases, with 9 bases of the junction left unmatched. The CDR3 spells CSVPGTSGSFTYNEQFF. The CDR3 bases are TGCAGCGTACCCGGGACTAGCGGGAGTTTCACCTACAATGAGCAGTTCTTC.

This chain links TRBV1 with TRBJ1-4; the D call of TRBD1 is as the table states it, not checked on the DNA. TRBV1 is noted as a pseudogene. CDR3 length equals 15 residues. CDR3 loop: CTSSQDKDINEKLFF. The CDR3 DNA reads as TGCACCAGCAGCCAGGACAAGGACATTAATGAAAAACTGTTTTTT.

The J gene is TRBJ2-3, the V gene TRBV5-1; weak D call: TRBD2 (6 bases). Per the germline V gene, CDR1 is SGHRS and CDR2 is YFSETQ. Trimming pared 1 base from V and 8 bases from J, leaving 20 bases between. The CDR3 loop spans 16 amino acids. CDR3 nucleotides: TGCGCCAGCAGCTTGAGCCGGCGGGAAGGAGGAGGTACGCAGTATTTT. It encodes CASSLSRREGGGTQYF.

The chain is built from TRBV5-6 and TRBJ1-3; 7 bases map to TRBD1. The V gene end was trimmed by 0 bases and the J gene end by 3 bases; junction bases not matched to a gene: 6. This CDR3 comprises 16 residues. Germline CDR1 reads SGHDT; CDR2 reads YYEEEE. The CDR3 region is CASSLGDRALGNTIYF. The CDR3 DNA reads as TGTGCCAGCAGCTTGGGGGACAGAGCCCTTGGAAACACCATATATTTT.

This clone showed up just once. The chain has TRBV6-5 and TRBJ2-1; 8 nucleotides agree with TRBD2. V trimming: 4 bases; J trimming: 8 bases; junction bases outside the gene matches: 10. The CDR3 sequence is 15 residues long. Germline CDR1 is MNHEY and CDR2 is SVGAGI. CDR3: CASSFPGTRTDEQFF. In nucleotides, the CDR3 is TGTGCCAGCAGTTTCCCCGGGACTAGGACGGATGAGCAGTTCTTC.

The rearrangement uses TRBV5-1 and TRBJ1-5; D gene ambiguous. The CDR3 is made up of 15 amino acids. Trimming removed 4 bases at V and 1 base at J, with 12 bases between. The germline V gene has CDR1 SGHRS and CDR2 YFSETQ. The CDR3 is CASSPYGDSNQPQHF. In DNA, the CDR3 is TGCGCCAGCAGCCCCTATGGCGACAGCAATCAGCCCCAGCATTTT.

J is TRBJ2-5 and V is TRBV27, with D possibly TRBD2 on 5 matching bases. Germline CDR1 MNHEY, CDR2 SMNVEV (reference sequence). Deletions cut 6 bases from V and 5 bases from J, with 10 bases between. This CDR3 contains 12 residues. The CDR3: CASSTRGETQYF. The CDR3 DNA is TGTGCCAGCAGCACTCGCGGGGAGACCCAGTACTTC.

The V call is TRBV18, the J call TRBJ2-1; a weak D match, TRBD1 (6 bases). CDR1 and CDR2 (germline): KGHSH, LQKENI. Between the trimmed V and J ends, which lost 1 base and 0 bases, there was a span of 7 bases. The CDR3 loop spans 15 amino acids. Written as DNA, the CDR3 is TGTGCCAGCTCACCACAGGGGGTCTCCTACAATGAGCAGTTCTTC. It specifies CASSPQGVSYNEQFF.

This chain links TRBV2 with TRBJ1-5, with D uncertain. Looked up from germline, CDR1 is SNHLY and CDR2 is FYNNEI. The CDR3 runs to 12 residues. V lost 0 bases and J 4 bases, leaving 1 base between the germline ends. The CDR3 sequence: CASSEANQPQHF. The CDR3 nucleotides are TGTGCCAGCAGTGAAGCGAATCAGCCCCAGCATTTT.

V usage is TRBV2 and J usage is TRBJ1-6; D perhaps matches TRBD1 (5 bases). The germline gives CDR1 SNHLY, CDR2 FYNNEI. This CDR3 spans 15 amino acids. The V gene lost 7 bases and the J gene lost 10 bases, with 20 bases spanning the gap. This CDR3 is CASNRDRPQGSPLHF. CDR3 bases: TGTGCCAGCAATAGGGACCGTCCTCAAGGGTCACCCCTCCACTTT.

This rearrangement joins TRBV5-1 to TRBJ1-1, with a possible D match to TRBD1 (6 bases). This CDR3 is built from 13 residues. Trimming took 3 bases from V and 14 from J, leaving 20 bases between them. Germline CDR1 and CDR2: SGHRS and YFSETQ. The CDR3 sequence: CASSSGTLTQKFF. The CDR3 bases are TGCGCCAGCAGCTCTGGGACACTCACTCAGAAATTCTTT. Supplemented by reference TRBV5-1 and TRBJ1-1, the full variable domain reads KAGVTQTPRYLIKTRGQQVTLSCSPISGHRSVSWYQQTPGQGLQFLFEYFSETQRNKGNFPGRFSGRQFSNSRSEMNVSTLELGDSALYLCASSSGTLTQKFFGQGTRLTVV.

The rearrangement joins TRBV6-5 to TRBJ2-7, with 9 bases aligning to TRBD2. The CDR3 has 14 amino acids. V was clipped by 7 bases and J by 5 bases; unmatched bases: 9. Germline V gives CDR1 MNHEY, CDR2 SVGAGI. CDR3 amino acids: CASTGAGGPHEQYF. CDR3 DNA sequence: TGTGCCAGCACTGGGGCGGGAGGGCCCCACGAGCAGTACTTC.

CDR3 protein: CASSYSDSLSYEQYF. As DNA, the CDR3 is TGTGCCAGTAGTTACTCAGACAGTTTATCCTACGAGCAGTACTTC. This chain connects TRBV19 to TRBJ2-5; D is possibly TRBD1 (5 bases). The end of the DNA is better explained by TRBJ2-7, so the J call may be wrong. The V gene's germline CDR1 is LNHDA and CDR2 SQIVND (reference sequence). The CDR3 covers 15 residues.